This T cell receptor (beta chain) is from a study of shared clonotypes between healthy human individuals. On the study more broadly: Each donor's CD8 memory used one plate, CD8 naive two, each CD4 subset three.

Sorted-subset replicate PCRs used roughly 220 ng DNA, some 33,000 T cell genomes. Authors' data handling: For the immunoSEQ data, sequences were junction-only without quality scores, so filtering differed. Only in-frame clones appear in the TCRdb table, and some are missing; sequencing was by immunoSEQ multiplex PCR. V, J and clone size derive from that table, while D and trimming were established from the DNA sequence. In the table there are approximately 530,000 clones, about 96% of which are singletons. Splitting of CD4+ cells produced CD45RA+ naive and CD45RA-negative memory subsets. Trimming left V 3 bases short and J 0 bases short, with 9 bases between. The germline V gene encodes CDR1 WSHSY and CDR2 SAAADI. The CDR3 has 14 residues.

The sequence derives from a woman in her 30s in good health. Sequenced sample: naive CD4+ T cells sorted from blood. The subset was: CD45RA+ positively selected. This rearrangement joins TRBV10-2 to TRBJ2-7, with TRBD2 as a possible D gene (6 bases). Here the CDR3 reads CASSDAGTSYEQYF. DNA for the CDR3: TGCGCCAGCAGTGATGCGGGAACCTCCTACGAGCAGTACTTC.